These T cell receptor beta chains were read from a single sample in a study of blood T cell repertoires in COVID-19. Assay used: immunoSEQ multiplex PCR; TCRdb lists only in-frame clones, some missing. The data contain about 140,000 clones, about 81% of them singletons. Sequences were obtained from peripheral blood. The receptors originated from a woman older than 75 with acute or convalescent COVID-19. Each CDR3 is given with its conserved first and last residue. D genes are given only for firm matches. Part of the rows lack a size; the others show once, few, many or a class for expanded clones.

TRBV10-2,TRBD2,.,TRBJ2-7,CASRLAGGPYEQYF,TGCGCCAGTCGACTAGCGGGAGGGCCCTACGAGCAGTACTTC
TRBV10-3,TRBD1,.,TRBJ2-5,CAISNDRGPQETQYF,TGTGCCATCAGCAATGACAGGGGACCCCAAGAGACCCAGTACTTC
TRBV7-9,TRBD1,.,TRBJ2-6,CASSSDRAGANVLTF,TGTGCCAGCAGTTCAGACAGGGCTGGGGCCAACGTCCTGACTTTC
TRBV5-1,.,.,TRBJ1-6,CASTLWVGDSPLHF,TGCGCCAGCACCCTGTGGGTCGGGGATTCACCCCTCCACTTT
TRBV5-1,TRBD2,.,TRBJ2-1,CASSAGAGGMNEQFF,TGCGCCAGCAGTGCCGGAGCGGGAGGGATGAATGAGCAGTTCTTC
TRBV7-2,.,.,TRBJ1-4,CASSPPGGRVEKLFF,TGTGCCAGCAGCCCCCCGGGAGGGCGAGTCGAAAAACTGTTTTTT
TRBV27,.,.,TRBJ1-5,CASSKSSGIGQPQHF,TGTGCCAGCAGCAAATCGTCGGGGATCGGGCAGCCCCAGCATTTT
TRBV5-4,.,once,TRBJ2-2,CASSPAVMNTGELFF,TGTGCCAGCAGCCCCGCGGTGATGAACACCGGGGAGCTGTTTTTT
TRBV1,.,.,TRBJ2-7,CTSSPLGSEQYF,TGCACCAGCAGCCCCCTGGGGAGCGAGCAGTACTTC
TRBV3-1/TRBV3-2,TRBD1,.,TRBJ2-5,CASSQLGGREETQYF,TGTGCCAGCAGCCAACTAGGGGGCAGGGAAGAGACCCAGTACTTC
TRBV5-1,TRBD2,.,TRBJ2-1,CASRSGSGRAINEQFF,TGCGCCAGCAGATCCGGTAGCGGGAGGGCCATCAATGAGCAGTTCTTC
TRBV4-1,.,.,TRBJ1-4,CASSQILTEKLFF,TGCGCCAGCAGCCAAATACTTACGGAAAAACTGTTTTTT
TRBV19,.,.,TRBJ1-1,CASSSGRGGTEAFF,TGTGCCAGTAGTTCTGGACGGGGGGGCACTGAAGCTTTCTTT
TRBV28,TRBD2,.,TRBJ2-3,CASSVLTSGITPSTDTQYF,TGTGCCAGCAGCGTACTGACTAGCGGGATCACCCCTAGCACAGATACGCAGTATTTT
TRBV5-1,TRBD1,.,TRBJ1-1,CASRSDRGLIENTEAFF,TGCGCCAGCAGATCGGACAGGGGGCTGATAGAGAACACTGAAGCTTTCTTT
TRBV4-2,TRBD2,.,TRBJ2-3,CASSQVRASGSTDTQYF,TGTGCCAGCAGCCAAGTTCGGGCTAGCGGGTCTACAGATACGCAGTATTTT
TRBV29-1,.,.,TRBJ1-2,CSVEDFSPISFNYGYTF,TGCAGCGTGGAGGACTTCTCGCCCATTTCTTTTAACTATGGCTACACCTTC
TRBV7-8,TRBD1,once,TRBJ1-1,CASSARQGWNTEAFF,TGTGCCAGCAGCGCACGACAGGGCTGGAACACTGAAGCTTTCTTT
TRBV14,TRBD1,.,TRBJ2-2,CASSQTQTGRDTGELFF,TGTGCCAGCAGCCAGACACAGACAGGGCGGGACACCGGGGAGCTGTTTTTT